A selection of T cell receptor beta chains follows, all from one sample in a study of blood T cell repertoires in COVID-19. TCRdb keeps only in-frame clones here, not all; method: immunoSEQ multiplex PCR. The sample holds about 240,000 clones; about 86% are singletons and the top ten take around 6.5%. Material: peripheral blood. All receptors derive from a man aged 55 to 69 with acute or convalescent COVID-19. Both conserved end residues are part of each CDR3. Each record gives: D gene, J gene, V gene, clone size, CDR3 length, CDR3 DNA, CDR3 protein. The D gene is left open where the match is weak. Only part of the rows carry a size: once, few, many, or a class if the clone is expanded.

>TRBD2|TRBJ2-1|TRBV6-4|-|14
TGTGCCAGCAGTGACTCGTGGAGGGGAGGGGAGCAGTTCTTC
CASSDSWRGGEQFF
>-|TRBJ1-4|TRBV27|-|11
TGTGCCAGCCGAGATAATGAAAAACTGTTTTTT
CASRDNEKLFF
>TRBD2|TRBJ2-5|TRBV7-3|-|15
TGTGCCAGCAGCCAAGCGGGGGTGCATGGAGAGACCCAGTACTTC
CASSQAGVHGETQYF
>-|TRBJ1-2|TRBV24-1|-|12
TGTGCCACCAGCCCGGACAGCTATGGCTACACCTTC
CATSPDSYGYTF
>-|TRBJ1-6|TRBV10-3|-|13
TGTGCCATCAGTGATATGCGCCGATCACCCCTCCACTTT
CAISDMRRSPLHF
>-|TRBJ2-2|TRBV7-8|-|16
TGTGCCAGCAGCATCCAACCGGGATCGAACACCGGGGAGCTGTTTTTT
CASSIQPGSNTGELFF
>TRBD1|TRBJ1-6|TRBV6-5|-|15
TGTGCCAGCAGACGAACAGGGGTTAATGGCTCACCCCTCCACTTT
CASRRTGVNGSPLHF
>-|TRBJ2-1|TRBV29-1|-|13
TGCAGCGTTGAAGAAGGAGGGGGCAGTGAGCAGTTCTTC
CSVEEGGGSEQFF
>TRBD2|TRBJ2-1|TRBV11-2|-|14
TGTGCCAGCAGCCCGACGGGACTAGCGAATGAGCAGTTCTTC
CASSPTGLANEQFF
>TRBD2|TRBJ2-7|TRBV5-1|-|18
TGCGCCAGCAGCGGGCGACTAGCGGGATCTCATGTCCCCTACGAGCAGTACTTC
CASSGRLAGSHVPYEQYF
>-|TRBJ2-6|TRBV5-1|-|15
TGCGCCAGCAGCTCCGGGGATCCAGGGGCCAACGTCCTGACTTTC
CASSSGDPGANVLTF
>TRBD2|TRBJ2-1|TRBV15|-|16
TGTGCCACCAGCAGGGGGTCCGGGGAGGGATACAATGAGCAGTTCTTC
CATSRGSGEGYNEQFF
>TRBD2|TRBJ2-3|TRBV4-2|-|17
TGTGCCAGCAGCCATCCGGGTAGTAGCGGGAGAACAGATACGCAGTATTTT
CASSHPGSSGRTDTQYF
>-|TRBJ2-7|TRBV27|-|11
TGTGCCAGCAGTTACCAGGACGAGCAGTACTTC
CASSYQDEQYF
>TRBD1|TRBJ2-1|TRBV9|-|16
TGTGCCAGCAGCGTAGTGGGGACAGGGGGCTACAATGAGCAGTTCTTC
CASSVVGTGGYNEQFF
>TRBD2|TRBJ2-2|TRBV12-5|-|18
TGTGCTAGTGCCCTTCAATTAGCGGGAGAAGGATACACCGGGGAGCTGTTTTTT
CASALQLAGEGYTGELFF
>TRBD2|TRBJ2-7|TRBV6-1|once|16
TGTGCCAGCAGTGACGGACTAGCGGGAGTTGCCTACGAGCAGTACTTC
CASSDGLAGVAYEQYF
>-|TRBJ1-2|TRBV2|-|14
TGTGCCAGCAACCCGGACCGCGACCGGGGGGGCTACACCTTC
CASNPDRDRGGYTF
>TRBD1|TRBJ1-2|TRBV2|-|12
TGTGCCAGCGGGGACAGTAACTATGGCTACACCTTC
CASGDSNYGYTF
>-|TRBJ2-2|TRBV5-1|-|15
TGCGCCAGCAGCTTGGTGGCAGCGAACACCGGGGAGCTGTTTTTT
CASSLVAANTGELFF
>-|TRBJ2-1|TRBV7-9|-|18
TGTGCCAGCAGCTTAGCGTCTTCTGGCGGGCCCACCTACAATGAGCAGTTCTTC
CASSLASSGGPTYNEQFF
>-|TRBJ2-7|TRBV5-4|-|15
TGTGCCAGCAGCACGACCCTAGAGGGCCGGAACGAGCAGTACTTC
CASSTTLEGRNEQYF
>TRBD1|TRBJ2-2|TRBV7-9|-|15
TGTGCCAGCAGCTGGACAGGGGGCTACACCGGGGAGCTGTTTTTT
CASSWTGGYTGELFF
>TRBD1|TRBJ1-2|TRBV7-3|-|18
TGTGCCAGCAGCCCACGAGCGGGACAGGGGAGTTCGTACCATGGCTACACCTTC
CASSPRAGQGSSYHGYTF
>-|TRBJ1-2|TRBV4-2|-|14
TGTGCCAGCACGACCGGGGGGCTTAACTATGGCTACACCTTC
CASTTGGLNYGYTF